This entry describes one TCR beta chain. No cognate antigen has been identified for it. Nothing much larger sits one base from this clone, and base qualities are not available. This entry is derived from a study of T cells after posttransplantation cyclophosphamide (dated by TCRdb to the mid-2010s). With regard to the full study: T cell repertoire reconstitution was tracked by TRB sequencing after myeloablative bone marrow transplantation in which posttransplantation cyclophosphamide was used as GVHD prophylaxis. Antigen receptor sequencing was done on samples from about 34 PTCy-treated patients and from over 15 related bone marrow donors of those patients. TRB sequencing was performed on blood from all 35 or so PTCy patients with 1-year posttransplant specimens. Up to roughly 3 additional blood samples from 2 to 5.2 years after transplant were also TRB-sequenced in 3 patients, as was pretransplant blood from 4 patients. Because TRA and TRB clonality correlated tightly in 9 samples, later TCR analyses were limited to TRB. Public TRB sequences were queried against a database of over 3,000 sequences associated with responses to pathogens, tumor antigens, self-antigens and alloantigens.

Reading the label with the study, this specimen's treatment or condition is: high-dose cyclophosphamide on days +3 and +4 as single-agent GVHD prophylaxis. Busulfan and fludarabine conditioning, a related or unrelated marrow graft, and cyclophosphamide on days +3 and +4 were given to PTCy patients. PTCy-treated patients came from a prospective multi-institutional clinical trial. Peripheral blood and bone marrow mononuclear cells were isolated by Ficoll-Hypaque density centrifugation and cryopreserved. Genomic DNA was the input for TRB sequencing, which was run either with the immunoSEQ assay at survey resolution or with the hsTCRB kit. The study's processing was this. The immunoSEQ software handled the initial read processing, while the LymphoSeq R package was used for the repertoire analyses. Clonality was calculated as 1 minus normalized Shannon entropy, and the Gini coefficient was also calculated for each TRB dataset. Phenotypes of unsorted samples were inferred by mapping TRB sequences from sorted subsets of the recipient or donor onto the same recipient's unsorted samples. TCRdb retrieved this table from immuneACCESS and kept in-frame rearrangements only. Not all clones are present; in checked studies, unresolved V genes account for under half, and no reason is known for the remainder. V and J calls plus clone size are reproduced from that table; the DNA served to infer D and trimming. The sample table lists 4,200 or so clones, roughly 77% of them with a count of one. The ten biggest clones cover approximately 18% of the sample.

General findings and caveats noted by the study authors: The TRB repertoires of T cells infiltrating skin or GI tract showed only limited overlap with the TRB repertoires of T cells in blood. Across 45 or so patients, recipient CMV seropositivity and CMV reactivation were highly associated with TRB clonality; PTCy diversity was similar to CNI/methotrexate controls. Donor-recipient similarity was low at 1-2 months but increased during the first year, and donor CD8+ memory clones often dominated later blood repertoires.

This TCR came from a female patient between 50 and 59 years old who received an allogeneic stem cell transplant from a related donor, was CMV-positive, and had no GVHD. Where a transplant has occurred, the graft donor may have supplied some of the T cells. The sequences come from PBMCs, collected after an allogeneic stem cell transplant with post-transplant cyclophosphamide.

The CDR3 amino acid sequence is: CASSSTATYEQYF. The nucleotide sequence reads as follows: TGTGCCAGCAGCTCGACAGCTACCTACGAGCAGTACTTC. Rearrangement joined TRBV7-9 to TRBJ2-7; 5 matching bases give a weak D call of TRBD1. CDR1 SEHNR and CDR2 FQNEAQ are derived from the germline V gene (reference sequence). V loses 4 bases of germline sequence and J loses 2 bases, and the interval between the two ends is 9 bases. The CDR3 measures 13 amino acids from cysteine to phenylalanine. The sequence is cut down to CDR3 DNA, 39 bases in frame from base 1.